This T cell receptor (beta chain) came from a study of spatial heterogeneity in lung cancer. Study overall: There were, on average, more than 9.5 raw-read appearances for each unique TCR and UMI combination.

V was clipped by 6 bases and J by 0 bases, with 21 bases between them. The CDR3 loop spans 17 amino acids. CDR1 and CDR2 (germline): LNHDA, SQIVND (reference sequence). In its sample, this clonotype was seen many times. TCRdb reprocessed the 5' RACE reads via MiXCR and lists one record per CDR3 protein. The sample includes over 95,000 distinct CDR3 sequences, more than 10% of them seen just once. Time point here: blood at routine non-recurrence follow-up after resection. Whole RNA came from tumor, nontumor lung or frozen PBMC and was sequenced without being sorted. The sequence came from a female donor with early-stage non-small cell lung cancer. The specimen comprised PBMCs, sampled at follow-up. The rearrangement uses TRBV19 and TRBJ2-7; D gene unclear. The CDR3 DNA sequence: TGTGCCAGTAGCGACGACCGTGGGCTCACCGGCTCCTACGAGCAGTACTTC. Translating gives CASSDDRGLTGSYEQYF.